The next 32 T cell receptor beta chains were all read from a single sample in a study of shared T cell receptors in the human thymus. Generated by immunoSEQ multiplex PCR, the TCRdb table keeps only in-frame clones and is missing some. The sample records 500,000 to 850,000 clones, around 87% being singletons. In addition, the sample was reused for a study of human thymus T cells.

The specimen was thymocytes. The receptors derive from a boy under two years old with a congenital heart defect.

The V and J genes are TRBV6-4 and TRBJ2-3; weak D call: TRBD2 (5 bases). The CDR3 is made up of 16 amino acids. Between the trimmed V and J ends, which lost 3 bases and 2 bases, there was a span of 15 bases. The germline CDR1 and CDR2 sequences are MRHNA and SNTAGT. CDR3 amino acids: CASSEVATPHTDTQYF. The DNA of the CDR3 is TGTGCCAGCAGTGAGGTAGCGACCCCCCACACAGATACGCAGTATTTT.

V gene TRBV28 combines with J gene TRBJ2-7, with TRBD1 as a possible D gene (7 bases). The CDR3 contains 11 residues. Germline V gene sequence: CDR1 MDHEN, CDR2 SYDVKM. Trimming left V 8 bases short and J 6 bases short, with 11 bases between. CDR3 DNA: TGTGCCAGCTATCAGGGGGGCGAGCAGTACTTC. Translation: CASYQGGEQYF.

This chain uses TRBV5-8 with TRBJ1-2; possible D gene TRBD1, 6 bases. Germline V gene sequence: CDR1 SGHTS, CDR2 YDEGEE. The CDR3 has 12 residues. The CDR3: CAEGVLDYGYTF. The CDR3 DNA is TGTGCTGAGGGGGTCCTCGACTATGGCTACACCTTC.

The chain recombines TRBV11-2 with TRBJ1-2, with a tentative D call TRBD1 (6 bases). This CDR3 has 14 residues. V lost 5 bases and J lost 4, with 14 bases in between. CDR1 is SGHAT and CDR2 is FQNNGV in the germline V gene. The CDR3 nucleotides read TGTGCCAGCAGCCGTACAGGGCCGGGCTATGGCTACACCTTC. Amino acids: CASSRTGPGYGYTF.

The chain links TRBV18 to TRBJ2-7, with unresolved D. This CDR3 has 11 amino acids. V was clipped by 8 bases and J by 0 bases, with 5 bases between them. Germline V gene lookup returns CDR1 KGHSH and CDR2 LQKENI. Here the CDR3 reads CASPSSYEQYF. The CDR3 DNA reads TGTGCCAGCCCTAGCTCCTACGAGCAGTACTTC.

The gene calls are TRBV28 and TRBJ2-5; D remains ambiguous. The CDR3 extends over 14 amino acids. V gave up 3 bases and J gave up 4 bases, with 12 bases separating them. Germline CDR1 MDHEN, CDR2 SYDVKM. As DNA, the CDR3 is TGTGCCAGCAGTTTCCCCCTTGGCCTAGAGACCCAGTACTTC. This translates into CASSFPLGLETQYF.

V is TRBV7-3 and J is TRBJ2-3; a possible D gene is TRBD1 (5 bases). The V end was cut by 5 bases, the J end by 2 bases, with 26 bases between. The CDR3 consists of 19 residues. Germline V gene lookup returns CDR1 SGHTA and CDR2 FQGTGA. The CDR3 protein is CASSPQRFQGPLLTDTQYF. The CDR3 coding sequence is TGTGCCAGCAGCCCCCAGAGGTTTCAGGGTCCCCTTCTCACAGATACGCAGTATTTT.

The chain joins TRBV28 to TRBJ1-2; 7 bases fit TRBD1. Germline V gene sequence: CDR1 MDHEN, CDR2 SYDVKM. The V and J ends lost 7 bases and 5 bases, in that order; junction bases with no gene match: 7. The CDR3 spans 13 residues. The CDR3, as DNA: TGTGCCAGCACACTAAGGGGGCTGTATGGCTACACCTTC. Its protein is CASTLRGLYGYTF.

This clone was seen only a few times. V is TRBV10-1 and J is TRBJ2-1; D remains ambiguous. The germline CDR1 and CDR2 sequences are WNHNN and SYGVQD (reference sequence). CDR3 length: 15 amino acids. Trimming shortened V by 4 bases and J by 13 bases, and 23 bases separated the two germline ends. The CDR3 nucleotides are TGCGCCAGCAGTGCTGGGCTTTTTGGCGCCCGGTTCCAGTTCTTC. Its protein product is CASSAGLFGARFQFF.

The chain carries TRBV7-6 and TRBJ1-4; no clear D. V lost 0 bases to trimming and J lost 4 bases, with 6 bases between them. The CDR3 has 14 amino acids. CDR1 is SGHVS, CDR2 FNYEAQ, per germline. CDR3 protein: CASSLARFNEKLFF. The CDR3 nucleotides read TGTGCCAGCAGCTTAGCCAGATTTAATGAAAAACTGTTTTTT.

This sequence joins TRBV27 and TRBJ1-1; TRBD1 agrees at 9 bases. Trimming cost V 4 bases and J 4 bases; bases outside gene matches: 10. This CDR3 region has 16 residues. Looked up from germline, CDR1 is MNHEY and CDR2 is SMNVEV (reference sequence). CDR3 loop: CASSSPGQGLFTEAFF. The CDR3 DNA reads TGTGCCAGCAGTTCGCCGGGACAGGGTCTCTTCACTGAAGCTTTCTTT.

V usage is TRBV29-1 and J usage is TRBJ2-3; D is possibly TRBD2 (6 bases). Germline V CDR1 and CDR2: SQVTM, ANQGSEA. The ends were cut back, 7 bases at V and 3 bases at J, with 17 bases in the middle. This CDR3 has 14 amino acids. CDR3 nucleotide sequence: TGCAGCGCTCCGGGAGTAACGGTTACAGATACGCAGTATTTT. Encoded protein: CSAPGVTVTDTQYF.

This clone showed up just a few times. V is TRBV28 and J is TRBJ2-1, with 8 bases lining up with TRBD2. The junction had 23 bases not matched to a gene; V was cut back by 7 bases and J by 0 bases. The germline V gene encodes CDR1 MDHEN and CDR2 SYDVKM. The CDR3 spans 21 residues. This CDR3 reads CASTILNTSGSTRSSYNEQFF. CDR3 nucleotide sequence: TGTGCCAGCACCATACTTAATACTAGCGGATCGACCCGGAGCTCCTACAATGAGCAGTTCTTC.

This chain joins TRBV4-3 and TRBJ2-7, with TRBD2 as a possible D gene (6 bases). The CDR3 length is 16 residues. The germline V gene has CDR1 LGHNA and CDR2 YSLEER. V was cut by 4 bases and J by 2 bases, with 18 bases left in between. For the CDR3, the DNA is TGCGCCAGCAGCCCCCTGGCGCTAGCGTTTCCCTACGAGCAGTACTTC. Protein: CASSPLALAFPYEQYF.

The CDR3: CATSRDALAPTDTQYF. The DNA for the CDR3 is TGTGCCACCAGCAGAGATGCCCTAGCGCCTACAGATACGCAGTATTTT. The V gene is TRBV15, the J gene TRBJ2-3, with D perhaps matching TRBD2 (6 bases). CDR3 size: 16 residues. Between the trimmed V and J ends, which lost 0 bases and 3 bases, there was a span of 13 bases. Germline values: CDR1 LNHNV, CDR2 YYDKDF (reference sequence).

Here the CDR3 reads CASSQLAGGYQETQYF. In nucleotides, the CDR3 is TGTGCCAGCAGCCAACTAGCGGGGGGTTACCAAGAGACCCAGTACTTC. The rearrangement links TRBV7-9 to TRBJ2-5, with TRBD2 matching over 12 bases. CDR3 length: 16 residues. CDR1 SEHNR and CDR2 FQNEAQ come from the germline V gene (reference sequence). With V trimmed by 5 bases and J by 0 bases, 4 bases remained unmatched.

This clone was found a few times. Other DNA sequences within the sample encode an identical CDR3. V and J are TRBV4-3 and TRBJ1-3; D unclear. This CDR3 is built from 15 residues. Germline CDR1 LGHNA, CDR2 YSLEER. Between the trimmed V and J ends, which lost 1 base and 1 base, there was a span of 8 bases. CDR3 amino acids: CASSQGGGSGNTIYF. The CDR3 nucleotides read TGCGCCAGCAGCCAAGGAGGAGGTTCTGGAAACACCATATATTTT.

The chain combines TRBV19 with TRBJ2-1, with a weak D call TRBD1 (5 bases). Germline V gives CDR1 LNHDA, CDR2 SQIVND (reference sequence). Deletions cut 7 bases from V and 3 bases from J, with 13 bases between. The CDR3 spans 14 residues. CDR3 bases: TGTGCCAGTAACCCGCGACAGCGCTACAATGAGCAGTTCTTC. This sequence encodes CASNPRQRYNEQFF.

This clone was recorded once. This chain joins TRBV19 and TRBJ1-6; 9 bases fit TRBD1. Germline V lookup: CDR1 LNHDA, CDR2 SQIVND (reference sequence). The CDR3 covers 15 residues. The trim removed 4 bases at V and 13 bases at J, leaving 11 bases unmatched. The CDR3 region is CASSNRDRDNDPLHF. The DNA of the CDR3 is TGTGCCAGTAGTAACCGGGACAGGGATAATGACCCCCTCCACTTT.

This chain connects TRBV10-1 to TRBJ2-5; unclear D gene. The germline V gene encodes CDR1 WNHNN and CDR2 SYGVQD (reference sequence). V was cut by 3 bases and J by 3 bases, with 8 bases left in between. The CDR3 runs to 13 residues. The CDR3 DNA reads TGCGCCAGCAGTGAACTACCTGAAGAGACCCAGTACTTC. Translating gives CASSELPEETQYF.

The chain carries TRBV13 and TRBJ2-5; D remains unclear. Deletions cut 5 bases from V and 3 bases from J, with 10 bases between. CDR1 and CDR2 from the germline V gene are PRHDT and FYEKMQ (reference sequence). This CDR3 spans 13 amino acids. CDR3 in DNA: TGTGCCAGCAGCCCCCCGCTAGAAGAGACCCAGTACTTC. It yields the protein CASSPPLEETQYF.

Points on this clone: One end of the junction is discordant with germline, which a read error may explain. The chain has TRBV7-7 and TRBJ2-1, with D possibly matching TRBD1 (6 bases). This CDR3 contains 19 residues. Per the germline V gene, CDR1 is SSHAT and CDR2 is FNYEAQ (reference sequence). In DNA, the CDR3 is TGTGCTAGCAGCTTAGCATTACGTCTTTGGGGACAAGCTTACAATGAGCAGTTCTTC. Translation: CASSLALRLWGQAYNEQFF.

The V gene is TRBV25-1, the J gene TRBJ1-1; a weak D match, TRBD1 (5 bases). Germline lookup yields CDR1 MGHDK and CDR2 SYGVNS. V lost 11 bases, J lost 4 bases, and 17 bases lay in between. This CDR3 contains 13 residues. In DNA, the CDR3 is TGTGCCGGATTGGGAGGGGAGGGCACTGAAGCTTTCTTT. Protein sequence: CAGLGGEGTEAFF.

CDR3 in amino acids: CASSLCRTSGQISSYEQYF. The CDR3 nucleotides are TGTGCCAGCAGTTTATGCCGAACCTCCGGACAGATTAGCTCCTACGAGCAGTACTTC. This chain links TRBV28 with TRBJ2-7; D may be TRBD1 (6 bases). Per the germline V gene, CDR1 is MDHEN and CDR2 is SYDVKM. The length of the CDR3 is 19 residues. Trimming left V 0 bases short and J 0 bases short, with 21 bases between. The full variable domain, its missing parts supplied by reference TRBV28 and TRBJ2-7, is DVKVTQSSRYLVKRTGEKVFLECVQDMDHENMFWYRQDPGLGLRLIYFSYDVKMKEKGDIPEGYSVSREKKERFSLILESASTNQTSMYLCASSLCRTSGQISSYEQYFGPGTRLTVT.

The chain uses TRBV19 and TRBJ1-6; 7 nucleotides align to TRBD1. CDR1 LNHDA and CDR2 SQIVND come from the germline V gene (reference sequence). Germline trimming cut 1 base from V and 5 bases from J; bases unmatched to any gene: 11. CDR3 size: 18 residues. DNA of the CDR3: TGTGCCAGTAGTATAGGCCCCACAACAGGGGACCATAATTCACCCCTCCACTTT. This gives the protein CASSIGPTTGDHNSPLHF. Full variable domain (missing parts from reference TRBV19 and TRBJ1-6): DGGITQSPKYLFRKEGQNVTLSCEQNLNHDAMYWYRQDPGQGLRLIYYSQIVNDFQKGDIAEGYSVSREKKESFPLTVTSAQKNPTAFYLCASSIGPTTGDHNSPLHFGNGTRLTVT.

V and J are TRBV2 and TRBJ2-7; D might be TRBD2 (5 bases). V shed 2 bases and J shed 4 bases, with 15 bases lying between them. CDR1 is SNHLY and CDR2 is FYNNEI in the germline V gene. The CDR3 spans 15 residues. The CDR3 bases are TGTGCCAGCAGTGAACAAGAAAGAGGGCTATACGAGCAGTACTTC. It specifies CASSEQERGLYEQYF.

The J gene is TRBJ2-2, the V gene TRBV4-1, with a weak D call TRBD1 (5 bases). In germline, CDR1 is MGHRA, CDR2 YSYEKL. V lost 1 base and J 8 bases, leaving 14 bases between the germline ends. CDR3 length: 15 residues. CDR3 DNA sequence: TGCGCCAGCAGCCAAGGGACACCTTGGGGAGGGGAGCTGTTTTTT. As protein: CASSQGTPWGGELFF.

The chain employs TRBV2 and TRBJ2-7; the D is unclear. This CDR3 has 13 residues. The V gene lost 7 bases and the J gene lost 0 bases, with 10 bases spanning the gap. The germline V gene encodes CDR1 SNHLY and CDR2 FYNNEI. The CDR3 bases are TGTGCCAGCAACTTCAGGATCTCCTACGAGCAGTACTTC. It yields the protein CASNFRISYEQYF.

About this clone itself: The same CDR3 also results from other DNA sequences found in this sample. This chain joins TRBV6-1 and TRBJ1-6, with 7 bases aligning to TRBD1. Germline-derived CDR1 and CDR2 are MNHNS and SASEGT. This CDR3 region has 18 residues. The V and J ends lost 4 bases and 0 bases, in that order; junction bases with no gene match: 9. DNA of the CDR3: TGTGCCAGCAGTGGGCAACCGAGGGGGCGCTCCTATAATTCACCCCTCCACTTT. It codes for CASSGQPRGRSYNSPLHF.

The genes are TRBV30 and TRBJ1-1, with a weak D call TRBD1 (5 bases). V lost 7 bases and J lost 0, with 15 bases in between. The CDR3 consists of 14 residues. Germline CDR1 is GTSNPN and CDR2 is SVGIG (reference sequence). The CDR3 bases are TGTGCCTCTTGGGGCAGGAACATGAACACTGAAGCTTTCTTT. Protein product: CASWGRNMNTEAFF.

This clone came up once. The gene calls are TRBV4-3 and TRBJ1-6; TRBD1 matches 7 bases. V lost 3 bases and J lost 0; bases outside the gene matches: 8. The CDR3 has 18 amino acids. CDR1 and CDR2 (germline): LGHNA, YSLEER. In nucleotides, the CDR3 is TGCGCCAGCAGCCAGGTCAGACAGGGCAGCTCCTATAATTCACCCCTCCACTTT. Translating gives CASSQVRQGSSYNSPLHF.

The chain couples TRBV5-6 to TRBJ2-1; 7 bases match TRBD1. The CDR3 consists of 19 residues. The ends lost 2 bases at V and 4 bases at J; junction bases unmatched: 18. The germline V gene encodes CDR1 SGHDT and CDR2 YYEEEE. The CDR3 reads CASSLGNQGVLSGYNEQFF. CDR3 DNA: TGTGCCAGCAGCTTAGGGAACCAGGGGGTATTATCAGGATACAATGAGCAGTTCTTC.